The 9 T cell receptor beta chains presented below share a single source sample, sequenced in a study of response to subunit inactivated influenza vaccine. TCRdb re-called the RT-PCR reads through MiXCR, storing one row per CDR3 protein. The sample has around 160,000 distinct CDR3 sequences, approximately 11% seen once. The sample in question was non-naive T cells sorted from PBMCs, obtained roughly 6 weeks after vaccination. The receptors shown here come from a middle-aged man who received an inactivated influenza vaccine.

The chain combines TRBV28 with TRBJ2-5; D might be TRBD2 (6 bases). The CDR3 loop spans 15 amino acids. Per the germline V gene, CDR1 is MDHEN and CDR2 is SYDVKM. Trimming cost V 6 bases and J 3 bases, with 17 bases left between them. The CDR3 loop reads CASSSPRDSEETQYF. In DNA, the CDR3 is TGTGCCAGCAGCAGCCCTAGGGACTCCGAAGAGACCCAGTACTTC. Full variable domain (missing parts from reference TRBV28 and TRBJ2-5): DVKVTQSSRYLVKRTGEKVFLECVQDMDHENMFWYRQDPGLGLRLIYFSYDVKMKEKGDIPEGYSVSREKKERFSLILESASTNQTSMYLCASSSPRDSEETQYFGPGTRLLVL.

This clonotype showed up many times. This chain connects TRBV24-1 to TRBJ1-5, with D unresolved. Trimming took off 7 bases at V and 1 base at J, with 1 base between the two ends. Germline CDR1 and CDR2: KGHDR and SFDVKD. The CDR3 has 11 amino acids. This chain's CDR3 is CATRSNQPQHF. The CDR3 nucleotides are TGTGCCACCAGAAGCAATCAGCCCCAGCATTTT.

This clonotype was detected only a few times. The chain's CDR3 is CASSFSYNSPLHF. The DNA for the CDR3 is TGTGCCAGCAGTTTTTCCTATAATTCACCCCTCCACTTT. This rearrangement joins TRBV27 to TRBJ1-6; the D is unclear. The CDR3 loop spans 13 amino acids. Trimming took off 3 bases at V and 1 base at J, with 1 base between the two ends. Germline V CDR1 and CDR2: MNHEY, SMNVEV (reference sequence).

This clonotype occurred a few times. The V call is TRBV2, the J call TRBJ2-3; TRBD2 aligns across 8 bases. The V gene end was trimmed by 1 base and the J gene end by 5 bases; junction bases not matched to a gene: 8. Germline assignment: CDR1 SNHLY and CDR2 FYNNEI. This CDR3 spans 16 amino acids. The CDR3 DNA is TGTGCCAGCAGTGAAGTGAGCGGGGGAATAAAAGATACGCAGTATTTT. As protein: CASSEVSGGIKDTQYF.

The genes are TRBV29-1 and TRBJ2-3; no definite D call. CDR1 and CDR2 (germline): SQVTM, ANQGSEA. Trimming left V 4 bases short and J 2 bases short, with 13 bases between. The CDR3 contains 14 residues. The CDR3 coding sequence is TGCAGCGTTGGAGTAGGGATCCACACAGATACGCAGTATTTT. It yields the protein CSVGVGIHTDTQYF.

This clonotype was recorded only once. The chain carries TRBV6-1 and TRBJ2-7; 7 bases map to TRBD2. This CDR3 has 15 amino acids. Trimming at V came to 8 bases and at J to 1 base, leaving 11 bases not matched to a gene. Germline V lookup: CDR1 MNHNS, CDR2 SASEGT. This CDR3 is CASGRGGVRSYEQYF. CDR3 nucleotide sequence: TGTGCCAGCGGTCGGGGAGGGGTCAGATCCTACGAGCAGTACTTC.

This clonotype has at least ten counts. This sequence joins TRBV5-6 and TRBJ1-1; D is ambiguous. CDR1 SGHDT and CDR2 YYEEEE come from the germline V gene. CDR3 size: 16 residues. V was clipped by 4 bases and J by 5 bases, with 21 bases between them. CDR3 in amino acids: CASSLPGMDKGTEAFF. CDR3 nucleotides: TGTGCCAGCAGCCTGCCGGGGATGGATAAAGGGACTGAAGCTTTCTTT.

This clonotype was seen only a few times. This chain joins TRBV27 and TRBJ1-2, with TRBD1 matching 7 bases. The V gene end was trimmed by 6 bases and the J gene end by 3 bases; junction bases not matched to a gene: 4. The CDR3 extends over 13 amino acids. Germline CDR1 reads MNHEY; CDR2 reads SMNVEV (reference sequence). CDR3 residues: CASRDRTDYGYTF. The DNA for the CDR3 is TGTGCCAGCAGGGACAGGACAGACTATGGCTACACCTTC.

This clonotype was seen more than once but under ten times. The chain is built from TRBV20-1 and TRBJ2-1, with D perhaps TRBD2 (6 bases). The V gene's germline CDR1 is DFQATT and CDR2 SNEGSKA (reference sequence). Trimming pared 0 bases from V and 4 bases from J, leaving 13 bases between. CDR3 length: 15 residues. Here the CDR3 reads CSARDEAGRYNEQFF. DNA of the CDR3: TGCAGTGCTAGAGATGAAGCGGGCCGATACAATGAGCAGTTCTTC.